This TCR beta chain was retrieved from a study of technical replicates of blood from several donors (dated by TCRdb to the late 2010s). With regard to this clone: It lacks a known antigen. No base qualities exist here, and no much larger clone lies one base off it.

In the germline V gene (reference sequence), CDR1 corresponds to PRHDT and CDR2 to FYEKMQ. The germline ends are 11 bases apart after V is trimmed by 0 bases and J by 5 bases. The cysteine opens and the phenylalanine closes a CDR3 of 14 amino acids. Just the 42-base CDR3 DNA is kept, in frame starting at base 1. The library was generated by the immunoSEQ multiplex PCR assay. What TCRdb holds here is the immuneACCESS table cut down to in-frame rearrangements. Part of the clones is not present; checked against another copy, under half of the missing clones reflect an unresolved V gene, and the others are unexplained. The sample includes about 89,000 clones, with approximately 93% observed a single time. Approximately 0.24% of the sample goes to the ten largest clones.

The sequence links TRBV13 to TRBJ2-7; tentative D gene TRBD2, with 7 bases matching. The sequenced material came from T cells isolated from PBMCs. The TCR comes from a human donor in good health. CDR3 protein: CASSLGGRGDEQYF. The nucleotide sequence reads TGTGCCAGCAGCTTAGGGGGGAGGGGGGACGAGCAGTACTTC.